A single sample gave rise to the 10 T cell receptor beta chains below, sequenced in a study of cytomegalovirus exposure and HLA in healthy donors. The PCR made use of 60 Vbeta and 13 Jbeta primers. Some clones are missing from TCRdb's copy, which holds only in-frame ones; the method was immunoSEQ multiplex PCR. The sample includes around 130,000 clones. Material: PBMCs. These receptors came from a woman aged 60-70 years in good health and CMV-seronegative.

The rearrangement joins TRBV5-1 to TRBJ2-1, with 9 bases that match TRBD1. Looked up from germline, CDR1 is SGHRS and CDR2 is YFSETQ. This CDR3 is built from 15 residues. V shed 3 bases, J shed 9 bases, and the junction held 10 bases outside the gene matches. The CDR3 region has the DNA TGCGCCAGCAGCTCGGCCGGGACAGGGCAAATTGAGCAGTTCTTC. The encoded protein is CASSSAGTGQIEQFF.

V and J are TRBV28 and TRBJ2-5, with TRBD2 matching over 14 bases. CDR1 and CDR2 from the germline V gene are MDHEN and SYDVKM. The V and J ends lost 6 bases and 4 bases, in that order; junction bases with no gene match: 4. There are 15 residues in the CDR3. The CDR3 DNA reads TGTGCCAGCAGCAGACTAGCGGGGGGGCGAGAGACCCAGTACTTC. Translating it yields CASSRLAGGRETQYF.

The chain links TRBV15 to TRBJ1-5, with a tentative D call TRBD1 (5 bases). CDR1 LNHNV and CDR2 YYDKDF come from the germline V gene (reference sequence). With 0 bases removed from V and 0 bases from J, the gap between germline ends came to 9 bases. The CDR3 has 16 residues. CDR3 in DNA: TGTGCCACCAGCAGAGATAAGACAGATAGCAATCAGCCCCAGCATTTT. Translating gives CATSRDKTDSNQPQHF.

With regard to this clone: At one of its ends the junction is not consistent with the germline gene, which may arise from a read error. The CDR3 loop is CASSFGRFQAQHF. CDR3 nucleotides: TGTGCCAGCAGCTTCGGTCGATTTCAGGCCCAGCATTTT. V is TRBV5-8 and J is TRBJ1-5; D gene uncertain. CDR1 SGHTS and CDR2 YDEGEE come from the germline V gene. There are 13 residues in the CDR3.

The chain employs TRBV7-9 and TRBJ2-7; the D gene is possibly TRBD1 (6 bases). The V end lost 5 bases, the J end lost 0 bases, and 14 bases lay between the germline ends. Germline CDR1 and CDR2: SEHNR and FQNEAQ (reference sequence). This CDR3 contains 15 residues. Here the CDR3 reads CASSPPGAFSYEQYF. CDR3 DNA: TGTGCCAGCAGCCCCCCAGGGGCATTCTCCTACGAGCAGTACTTC.

This chain links TRBV30 with TRBJ2-1; TRBD2 agrees at 8 bases. Germline lookup yields CDR1 GTSNPN and CDR2 SVGIG (reference sequence). J gave up 7 bases and V 2 bases, and 7 bases lay outside the gene matches. The CDR3 loop spans 14 amino acids. CDR3 DNA: TGTGCCTGGAGTTTGGAGCGGGAGACGAATGAGCAGTTCTTC. Encoded protein: CAWSLERETNEQFF.

The chain recombines TRBV5-3 with TRBJ1-4; D call uncertain. TRBV5-3 counts as an open reading frame of uncertain function. The CDR3 is 14 amino acids. V shed 10 bases and J shed 7 bases, with 20 bases lying between them. The CDR3 protein is CAAKQALLSEKLFF. The CDR3 nucleotides are TGTGCCGCCAAGCAAGCGCTTCTAAGTGAAAAACTGTTTTTT.

This chain joins TRBV7-9 and TRBJ2-1; TRBD2 matches 10 bases. Trimming at V came to 5 bases and at J to 5 bases, leaving 9 bases not matched to a gene. CDR1 is SEHNR, CDR2 FQNEAQ, per germline (reference sequence). The length of the CDR3 is 16 residues. The CDR3 DNA reads TGTGCCAGCAGCACCCGAGAGCGGGGGGGCAACAATGAGCAGTTCTTC. Translating it yields CASSTRERGGNNEQFF. Using reference TRBV7-9 and TRBJ2-1 for the parts outside the CDR3, the full variable domain is DTGVSQNPRHKITKRGQNVTFRCDPISEHNRLYWYRQTLGQGPEFLTYFQNEAQLEKSRLLSDRFSAERPKGSFSTLEIQRTEQGDSAMYLCASSTRERGGNNEQFFGPGTRLTVL.

The genes are TRBV27 and TRBJ1-5; TRBD1 might be the D (6 bases). The ends were cut back, 5 bases at V and 1 base at J, with 12 bases in the middle. CDR3 length: 15 residues. Germline CDR1 is MNHEY and CDR2 is SMNVEV (reference sequence). The CDR3: CASSGGARSNQPQHF. Written as DNA, the CDR3 is TGTGCCAGCAGTGGGGGGGCGCGGAGCAATCAGCCCCAGCATTTT.

The genes are TRBV10-3 and TRBJ1-2, with a weak D call TRBD1 (5 bases). This CDR3 is built from 17 residues. Germline CDR1 ENHRY, CDR2 SYGVKD. V was shortened by 2 bases and J by 0 bases, with 16 bases between the two germline ends. The DNA for the CDR3 is TGTGCCATCAGTGAGATGGAGGGGCTAGAAGCTAACTATGGCTACACCTTC. This sequence encodes CAISEMEGLEANYGYTF.